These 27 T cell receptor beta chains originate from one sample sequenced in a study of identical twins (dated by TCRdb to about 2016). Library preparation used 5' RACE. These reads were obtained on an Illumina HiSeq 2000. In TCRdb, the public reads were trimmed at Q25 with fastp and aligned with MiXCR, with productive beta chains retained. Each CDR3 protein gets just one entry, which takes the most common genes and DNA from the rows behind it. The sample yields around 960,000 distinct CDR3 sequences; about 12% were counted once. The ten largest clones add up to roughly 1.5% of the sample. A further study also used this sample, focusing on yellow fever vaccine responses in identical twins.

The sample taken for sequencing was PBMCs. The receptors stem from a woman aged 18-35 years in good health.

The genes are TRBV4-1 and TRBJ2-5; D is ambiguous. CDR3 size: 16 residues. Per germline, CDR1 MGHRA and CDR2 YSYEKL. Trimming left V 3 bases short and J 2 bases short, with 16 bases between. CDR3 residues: CASSQGWRGRQETQYF. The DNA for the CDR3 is TGCGCCAGCAGCCAGGGATGGAGAGGAAGACAAGAGACCCAGTACTTC.

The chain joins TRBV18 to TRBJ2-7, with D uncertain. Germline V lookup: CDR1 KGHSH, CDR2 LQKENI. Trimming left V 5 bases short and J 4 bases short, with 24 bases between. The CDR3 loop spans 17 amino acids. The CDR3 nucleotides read TGTGCCAGCTCATTGACCCGGCGGATTGGTATCTCTTACGAGCAGTACTTC. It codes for CASSLTRRIGISYEQYF.

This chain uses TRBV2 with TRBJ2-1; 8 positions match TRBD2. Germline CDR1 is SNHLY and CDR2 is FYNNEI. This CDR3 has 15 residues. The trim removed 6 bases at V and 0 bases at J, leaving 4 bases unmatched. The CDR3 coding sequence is TGTGCCAGCAGGGGAGCGGGAGACTCCTACAATGAGCAGTTCTTC. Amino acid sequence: CASRGAGDSYNEQFF.

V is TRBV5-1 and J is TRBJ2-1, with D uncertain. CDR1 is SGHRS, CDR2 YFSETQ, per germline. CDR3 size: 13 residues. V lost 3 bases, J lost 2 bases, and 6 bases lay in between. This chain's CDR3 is CASSSLAYNEQFF. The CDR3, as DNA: TGCGCCAGCAGCTCCCTAGCCTACAATGAGCAGTTCTTC.

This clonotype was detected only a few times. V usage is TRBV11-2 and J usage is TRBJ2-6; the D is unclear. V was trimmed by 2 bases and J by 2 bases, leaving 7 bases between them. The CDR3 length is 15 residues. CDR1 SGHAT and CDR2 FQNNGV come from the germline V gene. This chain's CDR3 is CASSLRFPGANVLTF. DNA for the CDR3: TGTGCCAGCAGCTTACGTTTTCCTGGGGCCAACGTCCTGACTTTC. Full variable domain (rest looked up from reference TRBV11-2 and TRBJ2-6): EAGVAQSPRYKIIEKRQSVAFWCNPISGHATLYWYQQILGQGPKLLIQFQNNGVVDDSQLPKDRFSAERLKGVDSTLKIQPAKLEDSAVYLCASSLRFPGANVLTFGAGSRLTVL.

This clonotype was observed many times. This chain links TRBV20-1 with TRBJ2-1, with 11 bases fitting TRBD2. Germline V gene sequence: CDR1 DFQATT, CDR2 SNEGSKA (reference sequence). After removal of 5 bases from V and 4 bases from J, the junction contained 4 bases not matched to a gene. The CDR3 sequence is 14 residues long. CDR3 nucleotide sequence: TGCAGTGCTGCAAGACTAGCGGGGTACAATGAGCAGTTCTTC. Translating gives CSAARLAGYNEQFF.

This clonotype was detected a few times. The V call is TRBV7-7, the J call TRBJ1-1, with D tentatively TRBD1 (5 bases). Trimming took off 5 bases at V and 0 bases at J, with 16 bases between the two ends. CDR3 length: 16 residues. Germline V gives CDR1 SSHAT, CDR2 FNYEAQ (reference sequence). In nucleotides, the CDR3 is TGTGCCAGCAGCCGTGGTATTCGACAGATGAACACTGAAGCTTTCTTT. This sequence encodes CASSRGIRQMNTEAFF. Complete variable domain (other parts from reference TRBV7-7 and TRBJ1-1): GAGVSQSPRYKVTKRGQDVTLRCDPISSHATLYWYQQALGQGPEFLTYFNYEAQPDKSGLPSDRFSAERPEGSISTLTIQRTEQRDSAMYRCASSRGIRQMNTEAFFGQGTRLTVV.

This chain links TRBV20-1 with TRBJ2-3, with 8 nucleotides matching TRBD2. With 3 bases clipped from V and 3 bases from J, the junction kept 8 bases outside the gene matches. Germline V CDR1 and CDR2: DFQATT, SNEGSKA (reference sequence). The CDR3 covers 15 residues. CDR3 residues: CSARQLAEATDTQYF. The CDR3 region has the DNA TGCAGTGCTAGGCAACTAGCGGAGGCTACAGATACGCAGTATTTT.

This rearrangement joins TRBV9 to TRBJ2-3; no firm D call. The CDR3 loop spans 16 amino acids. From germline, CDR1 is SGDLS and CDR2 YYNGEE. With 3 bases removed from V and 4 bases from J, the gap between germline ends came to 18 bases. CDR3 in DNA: TGTGCCAGCAGCGACCACTCACGACTCTCCCCAGATACGCAGTATTTT. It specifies CASSDHSRLSPDTQYF.

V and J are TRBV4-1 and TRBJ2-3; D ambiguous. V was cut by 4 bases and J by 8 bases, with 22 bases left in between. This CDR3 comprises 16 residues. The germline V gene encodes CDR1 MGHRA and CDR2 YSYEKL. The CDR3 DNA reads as TGCGCCAGCAGCCCGTTGACTTGGCGGACGGAACCTACGCAGTATTTT. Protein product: CASSPLTWRTEPTQYF.

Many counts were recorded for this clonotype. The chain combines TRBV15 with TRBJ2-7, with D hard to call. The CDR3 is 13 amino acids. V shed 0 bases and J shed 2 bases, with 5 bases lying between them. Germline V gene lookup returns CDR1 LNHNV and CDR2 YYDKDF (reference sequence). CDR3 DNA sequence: TGTGCCACCAGCAGAGACTCAACCTACGAGCAGTACTTC. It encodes CATSRDSTYEQYF.

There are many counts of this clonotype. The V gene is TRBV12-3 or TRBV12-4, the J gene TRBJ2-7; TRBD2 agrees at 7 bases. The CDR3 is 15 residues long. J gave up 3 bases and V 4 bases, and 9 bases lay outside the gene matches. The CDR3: CASSYTSEGLYEQYF. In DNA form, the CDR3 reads TGTGCCAGCAGTTATACTAGCGAAGGGCTCTACGAGCAGTACTTC.

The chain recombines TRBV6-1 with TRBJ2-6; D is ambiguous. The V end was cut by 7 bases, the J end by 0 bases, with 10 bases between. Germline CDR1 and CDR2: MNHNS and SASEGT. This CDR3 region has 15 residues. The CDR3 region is CASTGPSSGANVLTF. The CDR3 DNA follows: TGTGCCAGCACGGGCCCGAGCTCTGGGGCCAACGTCCTGACTTTC.

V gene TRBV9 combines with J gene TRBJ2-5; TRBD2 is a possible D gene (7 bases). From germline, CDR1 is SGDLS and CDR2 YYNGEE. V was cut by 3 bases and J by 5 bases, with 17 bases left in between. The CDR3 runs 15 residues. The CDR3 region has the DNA TGTGCCAGCAGCGAAGGGGGGGGCGAGTTGGAGACCCAGTACTTC. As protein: CASSEGGGELETQYF. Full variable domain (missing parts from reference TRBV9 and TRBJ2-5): DSGVTQTPKHLITATGQRVTLRCSPRSGDLSVYWYQQSLDQGLQFLIQYYNGEERAKGNILERFSAQQFPDLHSELNLSSLELGDSALYFCASSEGGGELETQYFGPGTRLLVL.

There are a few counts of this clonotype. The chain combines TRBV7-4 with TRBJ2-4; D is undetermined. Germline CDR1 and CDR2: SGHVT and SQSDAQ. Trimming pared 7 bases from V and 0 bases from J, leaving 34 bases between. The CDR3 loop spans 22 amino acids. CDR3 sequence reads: CASITSMFVFLLKKIAKNIQYF. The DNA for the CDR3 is TGTGCCAGCATCACATCCATGTTTGTCTTCCTGCTGAAAAAAATAGCCAAAAACATTCAGTACTTC.

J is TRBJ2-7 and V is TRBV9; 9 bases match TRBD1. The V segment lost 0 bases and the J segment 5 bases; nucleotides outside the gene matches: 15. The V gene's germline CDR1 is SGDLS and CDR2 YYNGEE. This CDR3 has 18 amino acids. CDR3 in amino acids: CASSVGTTLQGAKDEQYF. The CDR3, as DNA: TGTGCCAGCAGCGTAGGGACCACATTACAGGGGGCTAAAGACGAGCAGTACTTC.

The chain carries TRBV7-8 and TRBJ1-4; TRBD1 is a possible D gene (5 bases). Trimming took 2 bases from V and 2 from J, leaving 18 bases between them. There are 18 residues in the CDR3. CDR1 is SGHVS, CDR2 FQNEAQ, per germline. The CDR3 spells CASSLRPGSGPTNEKLFF. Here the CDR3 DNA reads TGTGCCAGCAGCTTAAGGCCCGGTTCAGGGCCTACTAATGAAAAACTGTTTTTT.

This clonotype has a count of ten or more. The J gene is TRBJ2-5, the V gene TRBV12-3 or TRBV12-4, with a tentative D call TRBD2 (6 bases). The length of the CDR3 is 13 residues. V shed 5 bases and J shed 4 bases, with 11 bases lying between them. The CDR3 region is CASSRDGGETQYF. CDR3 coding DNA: TGTGCCAGCAGTCGTGACGGGGGAGAGACCCAGTACTTC.

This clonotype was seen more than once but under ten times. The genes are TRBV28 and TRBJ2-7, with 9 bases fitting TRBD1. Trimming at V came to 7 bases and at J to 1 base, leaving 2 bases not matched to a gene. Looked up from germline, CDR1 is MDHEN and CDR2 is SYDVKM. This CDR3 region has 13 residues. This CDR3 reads CASTGTGSYEQYF. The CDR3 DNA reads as TGTGCCAGCACCGGGACAGGGTCCTACGAGCAGTACTTC. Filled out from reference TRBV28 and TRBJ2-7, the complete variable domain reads DVKVTQSSRYLVKRTGEKVFLECVQDMDHENMFWYRQDPGLGLRLIYFSYDVKMKEKGDIPEGYSVSREKKERFSLILESASTNQTSMYLCASTGTGSYEQYFGPGTRLTVT.

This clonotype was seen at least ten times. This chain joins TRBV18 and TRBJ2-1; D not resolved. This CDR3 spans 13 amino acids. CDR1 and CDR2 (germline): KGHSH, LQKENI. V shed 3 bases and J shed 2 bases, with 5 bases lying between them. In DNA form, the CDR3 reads TGTGCCAGCTCACCGGTCCCCTACAATGAGCAGTTCTTC. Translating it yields CASSPVPYNEQFF.

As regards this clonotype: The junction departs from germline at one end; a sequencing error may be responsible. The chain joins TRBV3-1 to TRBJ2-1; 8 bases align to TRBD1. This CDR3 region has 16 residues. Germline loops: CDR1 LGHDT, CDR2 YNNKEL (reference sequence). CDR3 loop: CASSQGLGQAYNEKFF. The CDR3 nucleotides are TGTGCCAGCAGCCAAGGATTGGGACAGGCCTACAATGAGAAGTTCTTC.

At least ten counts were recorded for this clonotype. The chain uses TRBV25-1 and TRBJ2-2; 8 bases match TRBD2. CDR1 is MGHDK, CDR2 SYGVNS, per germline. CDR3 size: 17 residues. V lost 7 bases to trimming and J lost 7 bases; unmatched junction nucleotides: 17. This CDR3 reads CASTQEPSRGGHGELFF. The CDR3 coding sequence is TGTGCCAGCACCCAGGAGCCCTCTCGGGGGGGCCACGGGGAGCTGTTTTTT.

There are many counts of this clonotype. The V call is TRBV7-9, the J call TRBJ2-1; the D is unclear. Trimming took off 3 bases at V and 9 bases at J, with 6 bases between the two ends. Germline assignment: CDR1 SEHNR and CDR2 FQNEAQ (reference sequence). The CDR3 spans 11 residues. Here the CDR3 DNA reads TGTGCCAGCAGCTTTAGAGTTGAGCAGTTCTTC. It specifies CASSFRVEQFF.

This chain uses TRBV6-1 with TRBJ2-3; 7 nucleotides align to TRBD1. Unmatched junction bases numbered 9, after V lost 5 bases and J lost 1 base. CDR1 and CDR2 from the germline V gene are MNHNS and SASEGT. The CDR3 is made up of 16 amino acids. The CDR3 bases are TGTGCCAGCAGTCCGAGGACAGGTTGGGGCACAGATACGCAGTATTTT. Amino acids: CASSPRTGWGTDTQYF.

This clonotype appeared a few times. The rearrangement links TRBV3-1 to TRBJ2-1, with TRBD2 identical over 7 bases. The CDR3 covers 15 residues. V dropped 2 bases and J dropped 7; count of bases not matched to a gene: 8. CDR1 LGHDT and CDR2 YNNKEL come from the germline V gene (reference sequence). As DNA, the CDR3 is TGTGCCAGCAGCCAACATCCTAGCGGACTTAATGAGCAGTTCTTC. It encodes CASSQHPSGLNEQFF.

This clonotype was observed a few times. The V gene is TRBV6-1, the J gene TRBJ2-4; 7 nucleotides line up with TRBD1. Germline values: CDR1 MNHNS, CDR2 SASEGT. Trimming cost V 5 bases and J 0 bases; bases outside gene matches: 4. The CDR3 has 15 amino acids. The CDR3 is CASSKTGLAKNIQYF. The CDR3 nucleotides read TGTGCCAGCAGTAAGACAGGGTTAGCCAAAAACATTCAGTACTTC.

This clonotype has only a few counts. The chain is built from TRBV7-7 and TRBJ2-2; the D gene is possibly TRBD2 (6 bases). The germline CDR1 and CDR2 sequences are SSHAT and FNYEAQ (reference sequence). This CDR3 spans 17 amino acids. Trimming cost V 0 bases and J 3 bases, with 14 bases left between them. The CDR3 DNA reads TGTGCCAGCAGCTTAGCTCCTGGCGGGGAATACACCGGGGAGCTGTTTTTT. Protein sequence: CASSLAPGGEYTGELFF.